This is a list of T cell receptor beta chains from one sample in a study of patients and donors after allogeneic stem cell transplantation. TCRdb reprocessed the RT-PCR reads with MiXCR, giving one entry per CDR3 protein. The table has approximately 170,000 distinct CDR3 sequences, approximately 25% seen once; the top ten hold around 26%. Sequenced material: blood, either unsorted or a sorted T cell fraction (not recorded which). These receptors were obtained from a human donor who was either an allogeneic HSCT recipient or a stem cell or donor lymphocyte infusion donor (not recorded which). It is not recorded whose cells these are; they may come from a transplant donor. The CDR3 runs from the conserved cysteine through the conserved F or W. The order of the fields is clone size, V gene, J gene, D gene, CDR3 DNA, CDR3 protein. D genes are given only for firm matches. Not every row has a clone size; where given, it reads once, few, many or a size class.

size: few; V: TRBV7-7; J: TRBJ1-3; D: .; DNA: TGTGCCAGCAGCTTAGCGCAGGATCTTGGCTCTGGAAACACCATATATTTT; CDR3: CASSLAQDLGSGNTIYF
size: .; V: TRBV15; J: TRBJ2-2; D: .; DNA: TGTGCCACCAGCAGAGATTGGTCAGGGGTGAACACCGGGGAGCTGTTTTTT; CDR3: CATSRDWSGVNTGELFF
size: .; V: TRBV29-1; J: TRBJ2-5; D: .; DNA: TGCAGCGTTGGGGCCAACCTAGAGACCCAGTACTTC; CDR3: CSVGANLETQYF
size: .; V: TRBV20-1; J: TRBJ2-3; D: .; DNA: TGCAGTGCTAGAATCCCTAGCACAGATACGCAGTATTTT; CDR3: CSARIPSTDTQYF
size: few; V: TRBV12-3/TRBV12-4; J: TRBJ1-2; D: TRBD1; DNA: TGTGCCAGCAGGGACAGGGGATCCCTAAGTGGCTACACCTTC; CDR3: CASRDRGSLSGYTF
size: .; V: TRBV20-1; J: TRBJ2-7; D: TRBD2; DNA: TGCAGTGCAAGACTAGCGGGACGAGAATACTACGAGCAGTACTTC; CDR3: CSARLAGREYYEQYF
size: few; V: TRBV6-1; J: TRBJ2-3; D: .; DNA: TGTGCCAGCCCAGGCTTCCGAGGGACAGATACGCAGTATTTT; CDR3: CASPGFRGTDTQYF
size: .; V: TRBV6-2/TRBV6-3; J: TRBJ2-1; D: .; DNA: TGTGCCAGCACCATCTCCCTGTCAGGCAACAATGAGCAGTTCTTC; CDR3: CASTISLSGNNEQFF
size: few; V: TRBV7-2; J: TRBJ1-1; D: .; DNA: TGTGCCAGCAGCCAACCCGGACCCGGCACTGAAGCTTTCTTT; CDR3: CASSQPGPGTEAFF
size: .; V: TRBV29-1; J: TRBJ2-7; D: .; DNA: TGCAGCGTTGAAGACGGAGCCTACGAGCAGTACTTC; CDR3: CSVEDGAYEQYF
size: few; V: TRBV4-1; J: TRBJ1-1; D: .; DNA: TGCGCCAGCAGCCAAGATCGTGGGCAGTCGAACACTGAAGCTTTCTTT; CDR3: CASSQDRGQSNTEAFF
size: .; V: TRBV24-1; J: TRBJ2-3; D: .; DNA: TGTGCCACCAGTGAAACGGGATCTACGCAGTATTTT; CDR3: CATSETGSTQYF
size: many; V: TRBV5-1; J: TRBJ1-1; D: .; DNA: TGCGCCAGCAGCTTGGGCGTTATGAACACTGAAGCTTTCTTT; CDR3: CASSLGVMNTEAFF
size: few; V: TRBV7-9; J: TRBJ1-5; D: .; DNA: TGTGCCAGCAGTTCCCCGCAGGGAATTGGCAATCAGCCCCAGCATTTT; CDR3: CASSSPQGIGNQPQHF
size: .; V: TRBV5-1; J: TRBJ2-5; D: .; DNA: TGCGCCAGCAGACAGGGTTGGTTGTTGGAGACCCAGTACTTC; CDR3: CASRQGWLLETQYF
size: few; V: TRBV4-1; J: TRBJ2-3; D: .; DNA: TGCGCCAGCAGCCTCCTCGGACTGGGAGGAGATACGCAGTATTTT; CDR3: CASSLLGLGGDTQYF
size: few; V: TRBV20-1; J: TRBJ2-1; D: .; DNA: TGCAGTGCTAGAGATGTAATAGCGCAAGGCAATGAGCAGTTCTTC; CDR3: CSARDVIAQGNEQFF
size: .; V: TRBV7-6; J: TRBJ1-2; D: TRBD1; DNA: TGTGCCAGCAGCCGGGAAGGGACAGGTTTGCCAGATGGCTACACCTTC; CDR3: CASSREGTGLPDGYTF
size: few; V: TRBV12-3/TRBV12-4; J: TRBJ1-2; D: .; DNA: TGTGCCAGCAGAAAAAGGGCGACAGGTCTTGATGGCTACACCTTC; CDR3: CASRKRATGLDGYTF
size: .; V: TRBV13; J: TRBJ2-3; D: .; DNA: TGTGCCAGCAGCTTAGGGGGGCTCCTCACAGATACGCAGTATTTT; CDR3: CASSLGGLLTDTQYF
size: few; V: TRBV5-1; J: TRBJ1-1; D: .; DNA: TGCGCCAGCACGGGGTCGACGTTCATGAACACTGAAGCTTTCTTT; CDR3: CASTGSTFMNTEAFF
size: few; V: TRBV12-3/TRBV12-4; J: TRBJ2-3; D: TRBD1; DNA: TGTGCCAGCAGAGGCCGGGACAGGGGGCCAGATACGCAGTATTTT; CDR3: CASRGRDRGPDTQYF
size: few; V: TRBV12-3/TRBV12-4; J: TRBJ2-1; D: TRBD2; DNA: TGTGCCAGCAGGCAGGGGGGACTAGCGGGCAATGAGCAGTTCTTC; CDR3: CASRQGGLAGNEQFF
size: few; V: TRBV20-1; J: TRBJ2-2; D: .; DNA: TGCAGTGCTGTATGGGAGGCCGGGGCCACCGGGGAGCTGTTTTTT; CDR3: CSAVWEAGATGELFF
size: many; V: TRBV12-3/TRBV12-4; J: TRBJ1-5; D: .; DNA: TGTGCCAGCAGCCCGGGTCAGCCCCAGCATTTT; CDR3: CASSPGQPQHF
size: .; V: TRBV5-1; J: TRBJ2-3; D: TRBD2; DNA: TGCGCCAGCAGCAGAGGACTAGCGGACAGCACAGATACGCAGTATTTT; CDR3: CASSRGLADSTDTQYF
size: .; V: TRBV5-8; J: TRBJ2-7; D: TRBD1; DNA: TGTGCCAGCAGCCCAGGGACAGGATTCTACGAGCAGTACTTC; CDR3: CASSPGTGFYEQYF
size: many; V: TRBV12-3/TRBV12-4; J: TRBJ1-2; D: .; DNA: TGTGCCTTGGGGGTTTTGGATGGCTACACCTTC; CDR3: CALGVLDGYTF